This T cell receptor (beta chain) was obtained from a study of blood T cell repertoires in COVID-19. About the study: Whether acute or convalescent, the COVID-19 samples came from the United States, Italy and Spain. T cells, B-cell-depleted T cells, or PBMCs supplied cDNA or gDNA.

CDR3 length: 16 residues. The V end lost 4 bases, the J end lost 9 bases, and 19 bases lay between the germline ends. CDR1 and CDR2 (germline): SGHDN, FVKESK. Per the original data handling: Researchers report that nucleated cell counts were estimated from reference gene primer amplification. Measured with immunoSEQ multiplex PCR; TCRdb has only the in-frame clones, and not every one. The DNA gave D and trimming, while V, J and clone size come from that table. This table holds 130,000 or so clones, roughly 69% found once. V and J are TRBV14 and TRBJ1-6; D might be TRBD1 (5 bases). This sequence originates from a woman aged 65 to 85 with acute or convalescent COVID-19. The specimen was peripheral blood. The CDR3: CASSLSRGGVGSPLHF. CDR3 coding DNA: TGTGCCAGCAGCCTCTCACGAGGAGGGGTGGGTTCACCCCTCCACTTT.